This record covers a single T cell receptor (beta chain). Its target is unknown. For sequencing, patients were chosen who had shown expansion of CD8+CD57+ cells by flow cytometry. A severe acquired aplastic anemia diagnosis applied to all patients. Genomic DNA constituted the template upon which TCR beta VDJ and CDR3 profiling was performed. Each CDR3 protein gets one entry after TCRdb re-called the reads with MiXCR. Among around 79,000 distinct CDR3 sequences listed, about 70% were seen once. The trim removed 4 bases at V and 4 bases at J, leaving 8 bases unmatched. CDR3 length: 15 amino acids. The germline V gene encodes CDR1 LNHDA and CDR2 SQIVND (reference sequence). This specimen comes from a study of CD8+CD57+ T cells in acquired aplastic anemia. Study-wide background: When averaged, DNA from sorted CD4+ and CD8+ cells came to approximately 3 ug.

Whole-study results and caveats: Controls did not differ significantly from patients in CD8+ Simpson's diversity. Patients and controls turned out to have twenty-nine CD8+ CDR3 sequences in common.

This TCR was recovered from a human donor with aplastic anemia. The sample was sorted CD4+, CD8+, or CD8+CD57+ T cells (not recorded which) from PBMCs. This chain uses TRBV19 with TRBJ1-1, with 8 bases lining up with TRBD1. Written as DNA, the CDR3 is TGTGCCAGTAGTAGGAAGGGGACAGGCCGCACTGAAGCTTTCTTT. It codes for CASSRKGTGRTEAFF.